This T cell receptor beta chain was retrieved from a study of a mutant IDH1 vaccine in newly diagnosed glioma. For the study at large: Vaccination began 4-6 weeks post radiotherapy alone, or with temozolomide cycles.

This clone was found once. Its antigen is not known. The time point here: week 47, end of study. It was 300 ug of mutant IDH1 20-mer peptide that made up each vaccine dose, given with topical imiquimod. Those who donated had recent WHO grade 3 or 4 IDH1-mutant, ATRX-lost astrocytomas. The CDR3 extends over 16 amino acids. The V end was cut by 0 bases, the J end by 2 bases, with 13 bases between. CDR1 is LGHNA and CDR2 is YNFKEQ in the germline V gene. TCRdb's copy holds only in-frame clones and misses some; the assay was immunoSEQ multiplex PCR. The sample holds tens of thousands of clones, about 80% seen once. The study's findings and limits: Induction of immune responses by the vaccine occurred in about 93% of patients.

V is TRBV4-2 and J is TRBJ1-2; perhaps TRBD1 as D (6 bases). This sample comprised PBMCs, obtained from a glioma patient whose treatment included an IDH1 peptide vaccine. This clonotype originated in a middle-aged man with glioma. Some clones in this sample may be carry-over from other donors' samples. Here the CDR3 reads CASSQEAGALNYGYTF. The CDR3 DNA is TGTGCCAGCAGCCAAGAGGCAGGGGCCCTAAACTATGGCTACACCTTC.